The 12 T cell receptor beta chains below all came from one sample that was sequenced in a study of T-cell memory formation after mild COVID-19 (dated by TCRdb to the early 2020s). Library preparation used 5' RACE. The sequencer listed for this sample is Illumina NovaSeq 6000. TCRdb applied fastp at Q25 and MiXCR to the public reads, then kept only in-frame beta chains. Duplicate CDR3 protein sequences are folded into a single record with the most common DNA and genes. For this sample the table gives more than 350,000 distinct CDR3 sequences, of which roughly 15% were detected only once. The ten largest clonotypes hold 20% to 25% of the sample. The sample consisted of PBMCs or a T cell subset sorted from them (not recorded which). Receptors were obtained from a man aged 18 to 30 who had mild COVID-19 (a few samples of this study predate the infection). The sample titles of this study are shuffled in the database, so cell type and time point are left out; the donor was told from shared clones.

This clonotype showed up just a few times. The genes are TRBV18 and TRBJ2-3; no clear D gene. The CDR3 runs 15 residues. Germline V gene data show CDR1 as KGHSH and CDR2 as LQKENI. V lost 3 bases, J lost 4 bases, and 14 bases lay in between. The CDR3 sequence: CASSPANGGADTQYF. DNA for the CDR3: TGTGCCAGCTCACCGGCGAACGGTGGGGCAGATACGCAGTATTTT.

The chain carries TRBV6-2 or TRBV6-3 and TRBJ1-2; D is possibly TRBD1 (6 bases). This CDR3 comprises 14 residues. CDR1 is MNHEY and CDR2 is SVGEGT in the germline V gene. V shed 5 bases and J shed 4 bases, with 14 bases lying between them. For the CDR3, the DNA is TGTGCCAGCAGTCGGAGACAGGAACTCTATGGCTACACCTTC. This translates into CASSRRQELYGYTF.

This clonotype was seen a few times. The V and J genes are TRBV6-5 and TRBJ1-5, with D perhaps matching TRBD1 (5 bases). V was trimmed by 6 bases and J by 5 bases, leaving 11 bases between them. The CDR3 covers 13 residues. From germline, CDR1 is MNHEY and CDR2 SVGAGI. The CDR3 DNA sequence: TGTGCCAGCAGCCAGGGACTTCATCAGCCCCAGCATTTT. It codes for CASSQGLHQPQHF.

In DNA, the CDR3 is TGCAGCGGGGCCCAGGGGCGGAACACTGAAGCTTTCTTT. Protein sequence: CSGAQGRNTEAFF. The chain carries TRBV29-1 and TRBJ1-1; D is perhaps TRBD1 (6 bases). V was pared by 7 bases and J by 1 base, with 13 bases between. The CDR3 consists of 13 residues. CDR1 is SQVTM and CDR2 is ANQGSEA in the germline V gene.

J is TRBJ2-3 and V is TRBV7-9, with TRBD1 matching 7 bases. Germline CDR1 reads SEHNR; CDR2 reads FQNEAQ (reference sequence). V gave up 4 bases and J gave up 7 bases; unmatched junction bases: 8. This CDR3 comprises 14 residues. The CDR3 DNA is TGTGCCAGCAGCTCGGACAGGACGGGGAATACGCAGTATTTT. The encoded protein is CASSSDRTGNTQYF. Supplemented by reference TRBV7-9 and TRBJ2-3, the full variable domain reads DTGVSQNPRHKITKRGQNVTFRCDPISEHNRLYWYRQTLGQGPEFLTYFQNEAQLEKSRLLSDRFSAERPKGSFSTLEIQRTEQGDSAMYLCASSSDRTGNTQYFGPGTRLTVL.

This clonotype was seen only a few times. The rearrangement links TRBV9 to TRBJ1-5; weak D call: TRBD1 (5 bases). The CDR3 is made up of 14 amino acids. Trimming stripped 0 bases from V and 5 bases from J, with 9 bases between. The germline CDR1 and CDR2 sequences are SGDLS and YYNGEE. Written as DNA, the CDR3 is TGTGCCAGCAGCGTAGGACAGCTGGATCAGCCCCAGCATTTT. Translation: CASSVGQLDQPQHF.

The V call is TRBV7-8, the J call TRBJ2-5, with 13 positions matching TRBD2. The V segment lost 2 bases and the J segment 8 bases; nucleotides outside the gene matches: 8. This CDR3 has 16 residues. CDR1 and CDR2 (germline): SGHVS, FQNEAQ. The CDR3 reads CASSLTSGGARRTQYF. In DNA form, the CDR3 reads TGTGCCAGCAGCTTAACTAGCGGGGGGGCTCGGCGAACCCAGTACTTC.

The chain uses TRBV4-1 and TRBJ2-3, with D uncertain. Per the germline V gene, CDR1 is MGHRA and CDR2 is YSYEKL. The V end lost 4 bases, the J end lost 4 bases, and 18 bases lay between the germline ends. The CDR3 covers 16 residues. The CDR3 loop is CASSLRAFSMPDTQYF. DNA of the CDR3: TGCGCCAGCAGCCTCCGGGCCTTCTCCATGCCAGATACGCAGTATTTT.

This clonotype was detected many times. The chain carries TRBV5-5 and TRBJ2-5; 9 bases agree with TRBD1. V lost 0 bases and J lost 5; bases outside the gene matches: 5. The germline V gene has CDR1 SGHKS and CDR2 YYEKEE (reference sequence). This CDR3 is 15 amino acids long. The CDR3 spells CASSLEGTGSETQYF. Here the CDR3 DNA reads TGTGCCAGCAGCTTGGAAGGGACAGGGTCCGAGACCCAGTACTTC.

The V and J genes are TRBV5-4 and TRBJ2-5; D is uncertain. Per germline, CDR1 SGHNT and CDR2 YYREEE (reference sequence). The CDR3 is 13 amino acids. V was clipped by 4 bases and J by 1 base, with 8 bases between them. The CDR3 DNA sequence: TGTGCCAGCAGCGGACGGATCCAAGAGACCCAGTACTTC. This gives the protein CASSGRIQETQYF.

This clonotype appeared a single time. This rearrangement joins TRBV28 to TRBJ1-4; D not resolved. The CDR3 has 14 residues. V was trimmed by 3 bases and J by 7 bases, leaving 12 bases between them. From germline, CDR1 is MDHEN and CDR2 SYDVKM. CDR3 in amino acids: CASSLSQTSEKLFF. For the CDR3, the DNA is TGTGCCAGCAGTTTGAGTCAGACGAGTGAAAAACTGTTTTTT.

The table lists this clonotype with a few counts. CDR3 loop: CASSPQGEAEAFF. CDR3 coding DNA: TGTGCCAGCAGCCCTCAGGGGGAAGCTGAAGCTTTCTTT. The chain uses TRBV7-9 and TRBJ1-1, with 7 bases identical to TRBD1. V lost 5 bases, J lost 6 bases, and 6 bases stayed unmatched. CDR1 and CDR2 from the germline V gene are SEHNR and FQNEAQ (reference sequence). The CDR3 runs to 13 residues.